The entry that follows covers one TCR beta chain sequence. The data belong to a study of blood T cell repertoires in COVID-19. Across the study: The United States, Italy and Spain provided the acute and convalescent COVID-19 samples.

Seattle patients were enrolled during active infection and followed longitudinally. Original data processing: Estimates of nucleated cell counts were drawn from the amplification of reference gene primers. The repertoire was sequenced with immunoSEQ multiplex PCR; TCRdb's copy has only in-frame clones and lacks some. D and trimming were read from the DNA, whereas the V and J calls and clone size are those reported in that table. The sample contains about 430,000 clones, roughly 90% of which appear only once. Looked up from germline, CDR1 is SGDLS and CDR2 is YYNGEE. This CDR3 contains 16 residues. Trimming shortened V by 3 bases and J by 0 bases, and 15 bases separated the two germline ends.

This receptor was taken from a man younger than 35 with COVID-19, enrolled during active disease. V and J are TRBV9 and TRBJ1-1; no firm D call. Sequencing used peripheral blood. For the CDR3, the DNA is TGTGCCAGCAGCGGGGGAGGGCTTGGGATGAACACTGAAGCTTTCTTT. Protein product: CASSGGGLGMNTEAFF.